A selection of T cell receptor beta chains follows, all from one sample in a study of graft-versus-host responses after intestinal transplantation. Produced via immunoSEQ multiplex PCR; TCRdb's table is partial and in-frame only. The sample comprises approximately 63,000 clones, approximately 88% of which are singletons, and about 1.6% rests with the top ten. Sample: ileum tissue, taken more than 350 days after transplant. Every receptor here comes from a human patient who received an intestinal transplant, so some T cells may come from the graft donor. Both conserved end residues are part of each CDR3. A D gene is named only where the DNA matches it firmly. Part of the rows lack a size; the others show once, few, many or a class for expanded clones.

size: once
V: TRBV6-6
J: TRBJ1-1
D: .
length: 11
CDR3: CASSSGTEAFF
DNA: TGTGCCAGCAGTAGCGGGACTGAAGCTTTCTTT

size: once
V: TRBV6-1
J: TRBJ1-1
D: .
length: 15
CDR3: CASSEGPTLRTEAFF
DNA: TGTGCCAGCAGTGAAGGTCCTACCCTCAGGACCGAAGCTTTCTTT

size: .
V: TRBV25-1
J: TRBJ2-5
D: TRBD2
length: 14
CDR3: CASSEWGGGETQYF
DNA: TGTGCCAGCAGTGAATGGGGGGGAGGGGAGACCCAGTACTTC

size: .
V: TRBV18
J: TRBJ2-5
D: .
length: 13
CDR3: CASSPNVQETQYF
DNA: TGTGCCAGCTCACCAAACGTTCAAGAGACCCAGTACTTC

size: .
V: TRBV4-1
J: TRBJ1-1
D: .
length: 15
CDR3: CASSSPGTVNTEAFF
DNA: TGCGCCAGCAGCTCCCCCGGGACCGTGAACACTGAAGCTTTCTTT

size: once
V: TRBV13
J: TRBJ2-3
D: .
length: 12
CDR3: CASSLVPDTQYF
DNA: TGTGCCAGCAGCTTAGTACCAGATACGCAGTATTTT

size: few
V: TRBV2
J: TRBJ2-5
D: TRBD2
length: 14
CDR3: CASSVGGGVETQYF
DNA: TGTGCCAGCAGTGTTGGGGGGGGTGTAGAGACCCAGTACTTC

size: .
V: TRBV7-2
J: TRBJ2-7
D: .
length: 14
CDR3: CASSLVPSSYEQYF
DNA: TGTGCCAGCAGCTTAGTACCAAGCTCCTACGAGCAGTACTTC

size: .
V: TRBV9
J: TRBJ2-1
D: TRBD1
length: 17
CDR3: CASSLNTGASSYNEQFF
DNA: TGTGCCAGCAGCTTGAACACAGGGGCTAGCTCCTACAATGAGCAGTTCTTC

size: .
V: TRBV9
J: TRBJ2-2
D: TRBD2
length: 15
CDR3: CASSGPGLGTGELFF
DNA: TGTGCCAGCAGCGGCCCGGGACTAGGCACCGGGGAGCTGTTTTTT

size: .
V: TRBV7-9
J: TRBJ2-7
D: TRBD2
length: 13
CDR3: CAGGLADSYEQYF
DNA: TGTGCCGGGGGACTAGCGGACTCCTACGAGCAGTACTTC

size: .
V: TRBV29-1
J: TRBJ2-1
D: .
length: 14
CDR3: CSVVTVGIYNEQFF
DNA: TGCAGCGTTGTCACCGTCGGTATTTACAATGAGCAGTTCTTC

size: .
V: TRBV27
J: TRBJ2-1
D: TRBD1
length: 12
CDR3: CATRQGFNEQFF
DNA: TGTGCCACCAGACAGGGGTTCAATGAGCAGTTCTTC

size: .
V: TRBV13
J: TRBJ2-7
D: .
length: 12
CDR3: CASSFGSYEQYF
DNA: TGTGCCAGCAGCTTTGGCTCCTACGAGCAGTACTTC

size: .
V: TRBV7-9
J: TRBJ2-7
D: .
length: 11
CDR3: CASSLMSEQYF
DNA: TGTGCCAGCAGCCTAATGTCCGAGCAGTACTTC

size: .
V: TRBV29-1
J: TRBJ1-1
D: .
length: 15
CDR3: CSAFQIGGVNTEAFF
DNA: TGCAGCGCTTTCCAAATTGGGGGCGTAAACACTGAAGCTTTCTTT

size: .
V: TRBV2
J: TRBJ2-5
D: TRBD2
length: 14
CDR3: CASLGLAGRETQYF
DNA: TGTGCCAGCCTTGGACTAGCGGGAAGAGAGACCCAGTACTTC

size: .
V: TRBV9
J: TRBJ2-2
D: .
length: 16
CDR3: CASSVFSSADTGELFF
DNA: TGTGCCAGCAGCGTATTCTCCAGCGCAGACACCGGGGAGCTGTTTTTT

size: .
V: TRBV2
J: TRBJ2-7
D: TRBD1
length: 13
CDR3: CASGGQGVKEQYF
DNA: TGTGCCAGCGGCGGACAGGGGGTAAAAGAGCAGTACTTC

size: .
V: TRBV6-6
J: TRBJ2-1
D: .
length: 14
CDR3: CASIDPGETNEQFF
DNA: TGTGCGAGCATCGATCCTGGGGAGACCAATGAGCAGTTCTTC

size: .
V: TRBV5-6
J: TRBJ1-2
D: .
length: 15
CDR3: CASSLEGGRGYGYTF
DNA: TGTGCCAGCAGCTTGGAAGGGGGGCGCGGCTATGGCTACACCTTC

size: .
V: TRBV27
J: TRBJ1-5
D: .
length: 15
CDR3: CASSLNWDSNQPQHF
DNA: TGTGCCAGCAGTTTGAATTGGGATAGCAATCAGCCCCAGCATTTT

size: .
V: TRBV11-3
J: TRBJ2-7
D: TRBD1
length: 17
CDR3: CASSLEGGRTSSYEQYF
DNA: TGTGCCAGCAGCTTAGAAGGGGGCAGAACTAGCTCCTACGAGCAGTACTTC

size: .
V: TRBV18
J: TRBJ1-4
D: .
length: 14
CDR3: CASSLAKDSEKLFF
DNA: TGTGCCAGCTCACTGGCCAAGGACAGTGAAAAACTGTTTTTT

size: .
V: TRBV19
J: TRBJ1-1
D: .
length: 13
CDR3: CASSIDRNTEAFF
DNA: TGTGCCAGTAGTATAGACCGGAACACTGAAGCTTTCTTT

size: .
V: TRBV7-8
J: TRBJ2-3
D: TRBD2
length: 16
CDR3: CASSLLLAVVIDTQYF
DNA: TGTGCCAGCAGCTTGTTACTAGCGGTTGTGATTGATACGCAGTATTTT

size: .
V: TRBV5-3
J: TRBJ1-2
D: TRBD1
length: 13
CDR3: CARSLTGVGGYTF
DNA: TGTGCCAGAAGCTTAACAGGGGTTGGAGGCTACACCTTC

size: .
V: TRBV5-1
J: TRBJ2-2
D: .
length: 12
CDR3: CASSFDTGELFF
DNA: TGCGCCAGCAGCTTTGACACCGGGGAGCTGTTTTTT

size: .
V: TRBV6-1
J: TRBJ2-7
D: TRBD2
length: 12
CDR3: CASLAGSYEQYF
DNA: TGTGCCAGCTTAGCGGGGTCCTACGAGCAGTACTTC

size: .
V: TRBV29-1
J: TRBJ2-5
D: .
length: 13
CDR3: CSVEDRWGETQYF
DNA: TGCAGCGTTGAAGATCGGTGGGGGGAGACCCAGTACTTC

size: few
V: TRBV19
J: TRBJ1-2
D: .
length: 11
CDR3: CASSSGHGYTF
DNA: TGTGCCAGTAGTAGCGGGCATGGCTACACCTTC

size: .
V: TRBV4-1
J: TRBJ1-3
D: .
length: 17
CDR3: CASSQDEAGTSGNTIYF
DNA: TGCGCCAGCAGCCAAGATGAGGCAGGGACCTCTGGAAACACCATATATTTT

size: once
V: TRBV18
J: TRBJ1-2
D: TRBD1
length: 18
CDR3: CASSRKAPGQGAGYGYTF
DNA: TGTGCCAGCTCGCGCAAGGCGCCGGGACAGGGGGCTGGCTATGGCTACACCTTC

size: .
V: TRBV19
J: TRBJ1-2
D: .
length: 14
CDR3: CASSIVGGSEGYTF
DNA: TGTGCCAGTAGTATAGTCGGAGGGTCGGAGGGCTACACCTTC

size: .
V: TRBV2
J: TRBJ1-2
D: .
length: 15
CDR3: CASSGDMGMGYGYTF
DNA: TGTGCCAGCAGTGGGGACATGGGTATGGGCTATGGCTACACCTTC

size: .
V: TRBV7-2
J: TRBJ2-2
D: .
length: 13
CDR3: CASSLALRRELFF
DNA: TGTGCCAGCAGCTTAGCTTTGCGCCGGGAGCTGTTTTTT

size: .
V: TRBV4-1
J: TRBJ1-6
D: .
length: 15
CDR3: CASSQGAANRSPLHF
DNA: TGCGCCAGCAGCCAGGGGGCGGCAAATCGTTCACCCCTCCACTTT

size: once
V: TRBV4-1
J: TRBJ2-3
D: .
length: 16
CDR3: CASSQDALPGADTQYF
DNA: TGCGCCAGCAGCCAAGATGCCCTCCCGGGAGCCGATACGCAGTATTTT

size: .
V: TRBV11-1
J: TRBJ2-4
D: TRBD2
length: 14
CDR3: CASSPYGGRNIQYF
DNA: TGTGCCAGCAGCCCGTACGGGGGGAGGAACATTCAGTACTTC

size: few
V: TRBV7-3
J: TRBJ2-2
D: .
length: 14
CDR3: CASSPDKNTGELFF
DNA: TGTGCCAGCAGCCCGGACAAAAACACCGGGGAGCTGTTTTTT

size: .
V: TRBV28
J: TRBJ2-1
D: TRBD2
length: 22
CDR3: CASSTYTPGREGPASSYNEQFF
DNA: TGTGCCAGCAGTACCTATACGCCGGGGCGGGAGGGCCCCGCGAGCTCCTACAATGAGCAGTTCTTC

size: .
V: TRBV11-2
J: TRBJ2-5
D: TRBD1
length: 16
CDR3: CASSLEWAGGAGTQYF
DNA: TGTGCCAGCAGCTTAGAATGGGCAGGGGGCGCAGGGACCCAGTACTTC

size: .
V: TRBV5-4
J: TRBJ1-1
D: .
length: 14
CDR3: CASALGSEVTEAFF
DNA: TGTGCCAGCGCATTAGGGAGTGAAGTCACTGAAGCTTTCTTT

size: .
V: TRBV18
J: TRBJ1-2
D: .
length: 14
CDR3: CASSPNWAGYGYTF
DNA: TGTGCCAGCTCACCAAATTGGGCGGGCTATGGCTACACCTTC